These T cell receptor beta chains were read from a single sample in a study of CD8+ T cells in alopecia areata. Data came from immunoSEQ multiplex PCR; TCRdb stores just in-frame clones and leaves some out. The table lists 100,000 to 120,000 clones, approximately 59% of them singletons. The sequencing sample was made of CD8+ T cells sorted from blood. These receptors came from a human donor in good health. CDR3s include the opening cysteine and the closing phenylalanine or tryptophan. Fields, in order: V gene, clone size, J gene, D gene, CDR3 protein, CDR3 DNA. D genes are given only for firm matches. Some rows mark clone size as missing; the rest say once, few, many or name a class of expanded clone.

TRBV29-1	NA	TRBJ2-3	NA	CSVEDGYTQYF	TGCAGCGTTGAGGATGGCTATACGCAGTATTTT
TRBV15	NA	TRBJ2-5	NA	CATSRGRYQETQYF	TGTGCCACCAGCAGAGGCCGGTACCAAGAGACCCAGTACTTC
TRBV29-1	once	TRBJ1-2	TRBD1	CSVPGTGGGYTF	TGCAGCGTTCCCGGGACAGGGGGAGGCTACACCTTC
TRBV7-6	NA	TRBJ1-5	NA	CASSLLNQPQHF	TGTGCCAGCAGCCTCTTGAATCAGCCCCAGCATTTT
TRBV4-2	NA	TRBJ1-2	TRBD1	CASSHESRAGQNYGYTF	TGTGCCAGCAGCCATGAATCAAGGGCGGGACAGAACTATGGCTACACCTTC
TRBV6-5	NA	TRBJ2-1	NA	CASSLSPNEQFF	TGTGCCAGCAGTCTCAGCCCCAATGAGCAGTTCTTC
TRBV9	NA	TRBJ2-1	NA	CASSVYGDSADEQFF	TGTGCCAGCAGCGTATACGGAGATTCGGCGGATGAGCAGTTCTTC
TRBV6-5	once	TRBJ2-2	NA	CASEDSPATGELFF	TGTGCCAGCGAGGACTCCCCGGCGACCGGGGAGCTGTTTTTT
TRBV5-1	NA	TRBJ2-7	TRBD2	CASSLDVAGGYEQYF	TGCGCCAGCAGCTTGGACGTAGCGGGAGGGTACGAGCAGTACTTC
TRBV5-1	NA	TRBJ1-5	NA	CASSNEQGSSNQPQHF	TGCGCCAGCAGTAACGAACAGGGTTCGAGCAATCAGCCCCAGCATTTT
TRBV27	NA	TRBJ2-6	TRBD2	CASSLLAGAGANVLTF	TGTGCCAGCAGTTTACTCGCGGGGGCTGGGGCCAACGTCCTGACTTTC
TRBV29-1	NA	TRBJ1-1	NA	CSVLAEHLNTEAFF	TGCAGCGTCCTTGCCGAGCACCTGAACACTGAAGCTTTCTTT
TRBV7-6	NA	TRBJ2-2	TRBD2	CASSLWSGGGPSINTGELFF	TGTGCCAGCAGCTTATGGTCTGGCGGGGGGCCCTCCATAAACACCGGGGAGCTGTTTTTT
TRBV2	NA	TRBJ2-7	NA	CASSELGAYEQYF	TGTGCCAGCAGTGAACTGGGCGCCTACGAGCAGTACTTC
TRBV9	NA	TRBJ2-5	NA	CASSVGGTETQYF	TGTGCCAGCAGCGTAGGGGGGACGGAGACCCAGTACTTC
TRBV25-1	NA	TRBJ1-2	NA	CASDGGPLYGYTF	TGTGCCAGCGACGGAGGACCCCTCTACGGCTACACCTTC
TRBV29-1	few	TRBJ1-2	TRBD1	CSVGDRGREGYTF	TGCAGCGTTGGTGACAGGGGGCGCGAGGGCTACACCTTC
TRBV29-1	few	TRBJ2-7	NA	CSVSESPDRSSYEQYF	TGCAGCGTTTCCGAATCCCCTGACCGAAGCTCCTACGAGCAGTACTTC
TRBV7-9	NA	TRBJ2-2	NA	CASTPVGDTGELFF	TGTGCCAGCACCCCGGTTGGGGACACCGGGGAGCTGTTTTTT
TRBV13	NA	TRBJ2-5	NA	CASSLGTETQYF	TGTGCCAGCAGCTTAGGTACGGAGACCCAGTACTTC
TRBV5-4	few	TRBJ1-1	NA	CASSPTQNTEAFF	TGTGCCAGCAGCCCGACCCAGAACACTGAAGCTTTCTTT
TRBV29-1	NA	TRBJ2-6	NA	CSVLLGSGANVLTF	TGCAGCGTCTTGTTGGGGTCCGGGGCCAACGTCCTGACTTTC
TRBV5-6	few	TRBJ2-5	NA	CASSSSMEVQETQYF	TGTGCCAGCAGCTCTTCGATGGAAGTCCAAGAGACCCAGTACTTC
TRBV5-1	NA	TRBJ2-7	NA	CASSVGGTGLSYEQYF	TGCGCCAGCAGCGTCGGGGGGACAGGCCTTTCCTACGAGCAGTACTTC
TRBV19	few	TRBJ1-1	NA	CASKNGDTEAFF	TGTGCCAGTAAAAACGGTGACACTGAAGCTTTCTTT
TRBV7-2	few	TRBJ2-3	NA	CASSLTPNPGGSTDTQYF	TGTGCCAGCAGCTTAACCCCGAACCCCGGGGGATCCACAGATACGCAGTATTTT
TRBV7-6	NA	TRBJ2-3	NA	CASSLCRACTDTQYF	TGTGCCAGCAGCTTATGCCGGGCCTGCACAGATACGCAGTATTTT
TRBV13	few	TRBJ2-7	TRBD2	CASSSGLAGQEIYEQYF	TGTGCCAGCAGCTCGGGACTAGCGGGACAGGAAATCTACGAGCAGTACTTC
TRBV29-1	few	TRBJ2-3	TRBD2	CSAAGGRTDTQYF	TGCAGCGCCGCGGGGGGCCGCACAGATACGCAGTATTTT
TRBV4-1	few	TRBJ2-7	TRBD2	CASSQDFTARGVHLIGIYEQYF	TGCGCCAGCAGCCAAGATTTCACCGCACGGGGGGTTCACCTCATCGGGATCTACGAGCAGTACTTC
TRBV7-2	NA	TRBJ2-7	TRBD2	CASSSVGLAGYEQYF	TGTGCCAGCAGCTCTGTGGGACTAGCGGGTTACGAGCAGTACTTC
TRBV25-1	NA	TRBJ1-2	TRBD1	CASSETDRAVDGYTF	TGTGCCAGCAGTGAGACTGACAGGGCGGTTGATGGCTACACCTTC
TRBV18	NA	TRBJ2-7	TRBD1	CASSRRTGTYEQYF	TGTGCCAGCTCACGCAGGACAGGGACCTACGAGCAGTACTTC
TRBV29-1	NA	TRBJ1-3	NA	CSPIRAENTIYF	TGCAGCCCTATTCGGGCAGAGAACACCATATATTTT
TRBV5-6	NA	TRBJ1-6	TRBD1	CASSLRGQYNSPLHF	TGTGCCAGCAGCTTGAGGGGACAGTATAATTCACCCCTCCACTTT
TRBV28	few	TRBJ2-3	NA	CASLRGSTDTQYF	TGTGCCAGCCTTAGGGGCAGCACAGATACGCAGTATTTT
TRBV2	few	TRBJ1-4	NA	CASSEGVSLFF	TGTGCCAGCAGTGAAGGGGTGTCACTGTTTTTT
TRBV7-9	NA	TRBJ2-2	NA	CASSLTGELFF	TGTGCCAGCAGCTTAACCGGGGAGCTGTTTTTT
TRBV15	few	TRBJ2-5	NA	CATSRAGQETQYF	TGTGCCACCAGCCGGGCCGGACAAGAGACCCAGTACTTC
TRBV5-6	NA	TRBJ2-7	TRBD1	CASSLGTGTYEQYF	TGTGCCAGCAGCTTGGGGACAGGGACCTACGAGCAGTACTTC
TRBV30	once	TRBJ2-1	NA	CAWDTYRSSATYSYNEQFF	TGTGCCTGGGATACATACAGGTCTTCCGCGACCTACTCCTACAATGAGCAGTTCTTC
TRBV13	few	TRBJ2-7	NA	CASSTASYEQYF	TGTGCCAGCAGCACCGCCTCCTACGAGCAGTACTTC
TRBV14	few	TRBJ2-5	NA	CASSQETPETQYF	TGTGCCAGCAGCCAAGAGACTCCGGAGACCCAGTACTTC
TRBV4-2	NA	TRBJ2-2	TRBD1	CASSSDRETVSGELFF	TGTGCCAGCAGCTCTGACAGGGAGACGGTATCCGGGGAGCTGTTTTTT
TRBV10-2	NA	TRBJ1-6	NA	CASSLNWQGGGSPLHF	TGCGCCAGCAGCCTAAATTGGCAGGGAGGCGGCTCACCCCTCCACTTT